The next 27 T cell receptor beta chains were all read from a single sample in a study of PD-1 blockade in classical Hodgkin lymphoma. All trial patients relapsed after autologous stem cell transplantation. TCRdb keeps only in-frame clones here, not all; method: immunoSEQ multiplex PCR. The data hold around 13,000 clones, with 82% observed a single time. The sample consisted of peripheral blood mononuclear cells (PBMCs), taken at baseline. All receptors derive from a human donor with classical Hodgkin lymphoma.

This sequence joins TRBV4-3 and TRBJ2-7; TRBD2 matches 8 bases. Germline trimming cut 3 bases from V and 3 bases from J; bases unmatched to any gene: 10. Germline values: CDR1 LGHNA, CDR2 YSLEER. There are 16 residues in the CDR3. Here the CDR3 DNA reads TGCGCCAGCAGCCAGGATTTAGCGGGGAGGAGCTACGAGCAGTACTTC. Protein: CASSQDLAGRSYEQYF.

V usage is TRBV5-1 and J usage is TRBJ2-2; no definite D call. The CDR3 covers 14 residues. Trimming took 0 bases from V and 2 from J, leaving 5 bases between them. CDR1 is SGHRS and CDR2 is YFSETQ in the germline V gene. DNA of the CDR3: TGCGCCAGCAGCTTGGGGGGTAACACCGGGGAGCTGTTTTTT. Its protein is CASSLGGNTGELFF.

This chain uses TRBV7-9 with TRBJ2-5; D ambiguous. Germline V gene data show CDR1 as SEHNR and CDR2 as FQNEAQ (reference sequence). The V end lost 4 bases, the J end lost 2 bases, and 8 bases lay between the germline ends. The CDR3 has 13 residues. The CDR3 loop is CASSSQLQETQYF. The CDR3 nucleotides are TGTGCCAGCAGCTCGCAGCTTCAAGAGACCCAGTACTTC.

This clone ranks as medium-sized. The rearrangement links TRBV6-5 to TRBJ2-7; possibly TRBD1 for D (5 bases). From germline, CDR1 is MNHEY and CDR2 SVGAGI. This CDR3 contains 14 residues. Trimming cost V 6 bases and J 2 bases, with 14 bases left between them. The CDR3 DNA follows: TGTGCCAGCAGCCCCGACAGACAAACCTACGAGCAGTACTTC. It codes for CASSPDRQTYEQYF.

V is TRBV7-9 and J is TRBJ1-3; D is ambiguous. Per germline, CDR1 SEHNR and CDR2 FQNEAQ (reference sequence). This CDR3 has 14 amino acids. Trimming pared 5 bases from V and 7 bases from J, leaving 15 bases between. CDR3: CASSLATFINTIYF. CDR3 nucleotide sequence: TGTGCCAGCAGCCTGGCCACTTTCATTAACACCATATATTTT.

Concerning this clone: Its ends do not fully match the called genes, so a read error is possible. This sequence joins TRBV20-1 and TRBJ2-3; D not certain. Germline CDR1 reads DFQATT; CDR2 reads SNEGSKA (reference sequence). The length of the CDR3 is 10 residues. CDR3 DNA: TGCAGTGCTAGAGATTCGTTCGAGGAATTT. This sequence encodes CSARDSFEEF.

The V gene is TRBV14, the J gene TRBJ2-7; D possibly corresponds to TRBD1 (6 bases). V shed 3 bases and J shed 7 bases, with 22 bases lying between them. Germline V gene lookup returns CDR1 SGHDN and CDR2 FVKESK. The CDR3 extends over 16 amino acids. The CDR3 spells CASSHFKAGASQEQYF. The CDR3 nucleotides read TGTGCCAGCAGCCATTTTAAGGCAGGGGCATCTCAAGAGCAGTACTTC.

The chain couples TRBV5-8 to TRBJ2-7, with a tentative D call TRBD1 (5 bases). Per the germline V gene, CDR1 is SGHTS and CDR2 is YDEGEE. Trimming removed 6 bases at V and 9 bases at J, with 13 bases between. The CDR3 sequence is 11 residues long. CDR3 sequence: CASTLGASQYF. The CDR3 nucleotides are TGTGCCAGCACCCTTGGGGCCTCGCAGTACTTC.

The rearrangement uses TRBV28 and TRBJ1-6; D uncertain. The CDR3 totals 15 residues. Trimming took off 7 bases at V and 0 bases at J, with 10 bases between the two ends. Germline CDR1 MDHEN, CDR2 SYDVKM. The CDR3 DNA follows: TGTGCCAGCACGGCCAACAGCTCCTATAATTCACCCCTCCACTTT. It codes for CASTANSSYNSPLHF.

This chain joins TRBV5-6 and TRBJ2-3; TRBD2 aligns across 10 bases. Germline CDR1 SGHDT, CDR2 YYEEEE. This CDR3 is built from 18 residues. Losses at the gene ends were 3 bases for V and 3 bases for J; bases not matched to a gene: 13. The CDR3 nucleotides read TGTGCCAGCAGCTCGCTAGCGGGAGTCTTTGTTAAAACAGATACGCAGTATTTT. Translated, it gives CASSSLAGVFVKTDTQYF.

The chain combines TRBV6-5 with TRBJ2-7; 7 nucleotides align to TRBD1. J lost 4 bases, V lost 2 bases, and 11 bases had no gene match. Looked up from germline, CDR1 is MNHEY and CDR2 is SVGAGI. The CDR3 has 16 amino acids. CDR3 in DNA: TGTGCCAGCAGTTACCTCGGGACAGCGAGGGGATACGAGCAGTACTTC. This codes for CASSYLGTARGYEQYF.

V gene TRBV28 combines with J gene TRBJ2-5; 10 bases match TRBD1. The CDR3 runs to 15 residues. The germline gives CDR1 MDHEN, CDR2 SYDVKM. Unmatched junction bases numbered 13, after V lost 10 bases and J lost 5 bases. The CDR3 region has the DNA TGTGCCACAGGACGCGGGACAGGGGTGAAGGAGACCCAGTACTTC. This sequence encodes CATGRGTGVKETQYF.

In its sample, this clone was seen once. The V and J genes are TRBV5-1 and TRBJ2-1, with 7 bases aligning to TRBD2. Germline V gene sequence: CDR1 SGHRS, CDR2 YFSETQ. Unmatched junction bases numbered 7, after V lost 3 bases and J lost 7 bases. There are 14 residues in the CDR3. Here the CDR3 reads CASSWEGFRNEQFF. CDR3 DNA sequence: TGCGCCAGCAGCTGGGAGGGCTTCCGAAATGAGCAGTTCTTC.

This clone was recorded only once. The V and J genes are TRBV28 and TRBJ1-2; no clear D gene. The CDR3 is 14 residues long. From germline, CDR1 is MDHEN and CDR2 SYDVKM. Between the trimmed V and J ends, which lost 2 bases and 2 bases, there was a span of 9 bases. The chain's CDR3 is CASSLTGSNYGYTF. For the CDR3, the DNA is TGTGCCAGCAGTTTAACGGGGTCCAACTATGGCTACACCTTC.

The chain has TRBV5-1 and TRBJ2-5, with TRBD1 matching 8 bases. The CDR3 is made up of 15 amino acids. Germline CDR1 reads SGHRS; CDR2 reads YFSETQ. Losses at the gene ends were 1 base for V and 2 bases for J; bases not matched to a gene: 4. The CDR3 protein is CASSLYRGRQETQYF. The CDR3 nucleotides are TGCGCCAGCAGCTTGTACAGGGGGAGGCAAGAGACCCAGTACTTC.

V gene TRBV28 combines with J gene TRBJ1-4; D is unclear. This CDR3 contains 14 residues. Trimming cost V 6 bases and J 1 base, with 9 bases left between them. Germline CDR1 reads MDHEN; CDR2 reads SYDVKM. The CDR3 DNA follows: TGTGCCAGCAGAGGGTCCAGAACTAATGAAAAACTGTTTTTT. Translation: CASRGSRTNEKLFF.

This chain connects TRBV21-1 to TRBJ2-2; the table assigns TRBD1, which was not confirmed against the DNA. TRBV21-1 is a pseudogene. CDR3 length equals 18 residues. The CDR3: CASSNPDAGQRNTGELFF. CDR3 DNA: TGTGCCAGCAGCAACCCCGATGCAGGGCAACGGAACACCGGGGAGCTGTTTTTT.

The genes are TRBV27 and TRBJ2-1; no clear D gene. Germline CDR1 is MNHEY and CDR2 is SMNVEV (reference sequence). This CDR3 spans 15 amino acids. Trimming removed 0 bases from V and 2 bases from J, with 8 bases in between. The CDR3 region is CASSLSVAPYNEQFF. The CDR3 coding sequence is TGTGCCAGCAGTTTATCAGTTGCCCCCTACAATGAGCAGTTCTTC.

The chain couples TRBV7-2 to TRBJ2-2, with D perhaps TRBD2 (6 bases). The CDR3 is made up of 14 amino acids. Between the trimmed V and J ends, which lost 5 bases and 2 bases, there was a span of 9 bases. Germline CDR1 and CDR2: SGHTA and FQGNSA. DNA of the CDR3: TGTGCCAGCAGCGCGGGAAGTAACACCGGGGAGCTGTTTTTT. It yields the protein CASSAGSNTGELFF.

The rearrangement joins TRBV9 to TRBJ2-3, with 12 bases lining up with TRBD2. The germline CDR1 and CDR2 sequences are SGDLS and YYNGEE. With V trimmed by 6 bases and J by 3 bases, 5 bases remained unmatched. CDR3 length: 15 amino acids. This chain's CDR3 is CASTIGLAGTDTQYF. The DNA of the CDR3 is TGTGCCAGCACCATAGGACTAGCGGGGACAGATACGCAGTATTTT.

The chain carries TRBV30 and TRBJ1-2; a possible D gene is TRBD1 (6 bases). The CDR3 extends over 12 amino acids. CDR1 and CDR2 (germline): GTSNPN, SVGIG (reference sequence). V gave up 1 base and J gave up 9 bases, with 12 bases separating them. DNA for the CDR3: TGTGCCTGGAGTGGAGGAGGGGGAAGCTACACCTTC. Amino acids: CAWSGGGGSYTF.

The rearrangement links TRBV5-1 to TRBJ1-6; no clear D gene. The CDR3 extends over 12 amino acids. V dropped 2 bases and J dropped 10 bases, with 7 bases sitting between them. Germline V gene lookup returns CDR1 SGHRS and CDR2 YFSETQ. The CDR3 reads CASSLSGSPLHF. The CDR3 nucleotides are TGCGCCAGCAGCTTATCAGGATCACCCCTCCACTTT.

The rearrangement joins TRBV11-1 to TRBJ2-2, with D possibly being TRBD2 (6 bases). CDR1 and CDR2 from the germline V gene are SGHAT and FQDESV (reference sequence). Trimming pared 2 bases from V and 4 bases from J, leaving 11 bases between. This CDR3 is built from 15 residues. The CDR3 DNA sequence: TGTGCCAGCAGCTTACTCGGGGGAATCACCGGGGAGCTGTTTTTT. Its protein is CASSLLGGITGELFF.

The rearrangement links TRBV25-1 to TRBJ2-2, with 8 bases aligning to TRBD1. The V gene end was trimmed by 3 bases and the J gene end by 0 bases; junction bases not matched to a gene: 3. The CDR3 sequence is 16 residues long. Germline V gene sequence: CDR1 MGHDK, CDR2 SYGVNS. Here the CDR3 reads CASSDAQGANTGELFF. DNA for the CDR3: TGTGCCAGCAGTGATGCACAGGGGGCGAACACCGGGGAGCTGTTTTTT.

This clone came up a few times. The chain joins TRBV28 to TRBJ2-7; 7 bases are a match to TRBD1. From germline, CDR1 is MDHEN and CDR2 SYDVKM. J lost 0 bases, V lost 2 bases, and 7 bases had no gene match. The CDR3 length is 16 residues. CDR3 loop: CASSLQGVPSSYEQYF. DNA for the CDR3: TGTGCCAGCAGTTTACAGGGGGTACCTAGCTCCTACGAGCAGTACTTC.

This clone occurred once. The chain is built from TRBV28 and TRBJ1-2; tentatively, D is TRBD1 (5 bases). CDR3 length: 13 residues. With 10 bases removed from V and 5 bases from J, the gap between germline ends came to 17 bases. The V gene's germline CDR1 is MDHEN and CDR2 SYDVKM. The chain's CDR3 is CAIERAGGYGYTF. In nucleotides, the CDR3 is TGTGCCATCGAACGGGCGGGGGGTTATGGCTACACCTTC.

This chain links TRBV7-2 with TRBJ1-2; D ambiguous. The CDR3 loop spans 13 amino acids. Germline CDR1 reads SGHTA; CDR2 reads FQGNSA. Trimming pared 5 bases from V and 8 bases from J, leaving 15 bases between. Here the CDR3 reads CASSPPREEGYTF. The CDR3 bases are TGTGCCAGCAGCCCCCCACGCGAGGAGGGCTACACCTTC.